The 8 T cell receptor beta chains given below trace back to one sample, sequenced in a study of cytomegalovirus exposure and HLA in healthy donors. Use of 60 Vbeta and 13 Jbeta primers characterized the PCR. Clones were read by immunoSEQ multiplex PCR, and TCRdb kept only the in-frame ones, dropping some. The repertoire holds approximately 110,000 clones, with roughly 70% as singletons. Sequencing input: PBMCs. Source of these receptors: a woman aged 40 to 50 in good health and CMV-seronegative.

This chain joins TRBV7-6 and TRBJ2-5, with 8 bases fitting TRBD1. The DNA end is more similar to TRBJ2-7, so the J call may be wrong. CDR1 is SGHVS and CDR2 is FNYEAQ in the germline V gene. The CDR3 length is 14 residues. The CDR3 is CASSPAGGPYEQYF. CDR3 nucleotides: TGTGCCAGCAGCCCAGCAGGGGGCCCGTACGAGCAGTACTTC.

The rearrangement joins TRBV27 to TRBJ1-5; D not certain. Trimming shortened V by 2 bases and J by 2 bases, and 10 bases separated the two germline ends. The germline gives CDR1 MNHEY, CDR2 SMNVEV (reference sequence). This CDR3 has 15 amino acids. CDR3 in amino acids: CASSLTHPRNQPQHF. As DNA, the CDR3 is TGTGCCAGCAGTTTAACACACCCCCGCAATCAGCCCCAGCATTTT.

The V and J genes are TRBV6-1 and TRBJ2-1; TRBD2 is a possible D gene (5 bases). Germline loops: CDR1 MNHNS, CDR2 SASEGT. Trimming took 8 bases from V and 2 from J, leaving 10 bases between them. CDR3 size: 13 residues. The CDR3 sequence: CASVASAYNEQFF. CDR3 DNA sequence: TGTGCCAGCGTAGCGTCCGCCTACAATGAGCAGTTCTTC.

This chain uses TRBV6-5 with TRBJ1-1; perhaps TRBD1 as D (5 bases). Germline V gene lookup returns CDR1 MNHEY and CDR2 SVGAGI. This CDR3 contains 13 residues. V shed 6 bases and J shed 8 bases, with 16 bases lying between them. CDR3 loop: CASRGRETAEAFF. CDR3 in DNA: TGTGCCAGCAGGGGAAGAGAGACAGCAGAAGCTTTCTTT.

CDR3 nucleotides: TGTGCCAGCAGTGAGGGGCGGCTCGGTGGCTACACCTTC. The encoded protein is CASSEGRLGGYTF. This chain connects TRBV6-4 to TRBJ1-2, with D perhaps matching TRBD1 (5 bases). Germline assignment: CDR1 MRHNA and CDR2 SNTAGT. V was clipped by 3 bases and J by 7 bases, with 12 bases between them. The CDR3 length is 13 residues.

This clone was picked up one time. The CDR3 nucleotides are TGTGCCATCAGTGACGGACAGGGTCGTAACACTGAAGCTTTCTTT. It translates to CAISDGQGRNTEAFF. The genes are TRBV10-3 and TRBJ1-1; TRBD1 matches 8 bases. CDR1 and CDR2 (germline): ENHRY, SYGVKD. With 3 bases clipped from V and 2 bases from J, the junction kept 5 bases outside the gene matches. CDR3 size: 15 residues.

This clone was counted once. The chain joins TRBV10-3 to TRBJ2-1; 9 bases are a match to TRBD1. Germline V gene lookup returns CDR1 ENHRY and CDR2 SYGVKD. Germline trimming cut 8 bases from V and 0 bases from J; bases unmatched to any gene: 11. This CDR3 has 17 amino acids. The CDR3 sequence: CAIGDRVVLSSYNEQFF. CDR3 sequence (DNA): TGTGCCATCGGGGACAGGGTTGTCCTGAGCTCCTACAATGAGCAGTTCTTC.

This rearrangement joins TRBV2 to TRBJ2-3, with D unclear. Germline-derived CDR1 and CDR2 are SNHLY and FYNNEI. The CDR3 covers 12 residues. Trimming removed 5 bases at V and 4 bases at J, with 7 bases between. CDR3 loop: CASSYVADTQYF. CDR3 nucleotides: TGTGCCAGCAGTTATGTCGCAGATACGCAGTATTTT.